A selection of T cell receptor beta chains follows, all from one sample in a study of cytomegalovirus exposure and HLA in healthy donors. Sequenced by immunoSEQ multiplex PCR; TCRdb stores in-frame clones only, minus some. The table records under 250,000 clones, 65% to 90% of them present only once. The sequenced sample was PBMCs. The receptors come from a woman between 45 and 65 years old in good health and CMV-seronegative. Both conserved end residues are part of each CDR3. The order of the fields is clone size, V gene, J gene, D gene, CDR3 DNA, CDR3 protein. The D gene is left open where the match is weak. Rows give clone size only sometimes, using once, few, many, or a class for an expanded clone.

abundance: -; v_gene: TRBV5-1; j_gene: TRBJ1-2; d_gene: TRBD1; CDR3nt: TGCGCCAGCAGCCCGTCTAAGGGGGCGCGTAATGGCTACACCTTC; CDR3aa: CASSPSKGARNGYTF
abundance: -; v_gene: TRBV13; j_gene: TRBJ1-1; d_gene: TRBD1; CDR3nt: TGTGCCAGCAGCTTAATGCTGACAGGGAGGACTGAAGCTTTCTTT; CDR3aa: CASSLMLTGRTEAFF
abundance: once; v_gene: TRBV7-7; j_gene: TRBJ2-7; d_gene: -; CDR3nt: TGTGCCAGCAGCCCCCAACGGGGAACCCACTACGAGCAGTACTTC; CDR3aa: CASSPQRGTHYEQYF
abundance: few; v_gene: TRBV5-4; j_gene: TRBJ2-5; d_gene: TRBD2; CDR3nt: TGTGCCAGCGCGGAGTGGGGGGGGCAAGAGACCCAGTACTTC; CDR3aa: CASAEWGGQETQYF
abundance: -; v_gene: TRBV7-2; j_gene: TRBJ2-5; d_gene: TRBD2; CDR3nt: TGTGCCAGCAGCTCGGGACTAGCGGGAGGGAGAGAGACCCAGTACTTC; CDR3aa: CASSSGLAGGRETQYF
abundance: -; v_gene: TRBV5-1; j_gene: TRBJ2-1; d_gene: -; CDR3nt: TGCGCCAGCAGCTTGTTGGTAGCAGCCAACAATGAGCAGTTCTTC; CDR3aa: CASSLLVAANNEQFF
abundance: -; v_gene: TRBV5-6; j_gene: TRBJ1-3; d_gene: -; CDR3nt: TGTGCCAGCAGCTTGGGGCCTGGAAACACCATATATTTT; CDR3aa: CASSLGPGNTIYF
abundance: -; v_gene: TRBV18; j_gene: TRBJ1-5; d_gene: TRBD1; CDR3nt: TGTGCCAGCTCACCGGGACAGGGGAATCAGCCCCAGCATTTT; CDR3aa: CASSPGQGNQPQHF
abundance: -; v_gene: TRBV4-1; j_gene: TRBJ2-7; d_gene: TRBD2; CDR3nt: TGCGCCAGCAGCCATCCCTCTCCTAGCGGGGACTACGAGCAGTACTTC; CDR3aa: CASSHPSPSGDYEQYF
abundance: -; v_gene: TRBV11-2; j_gene: TRBJ1-2; d_gene: -; CDR3nt: TGTGCCAGCAGCTTAGTTTCTGGTGGCCTCCGATCTGGCTACACCTTC; CDR3aa: CASSLVSGGLRSGYTF
abundance: -; v_gene: TRBV28; j_gene: TRBJ1-3; d_gene: TRBD1; CDR3nt: TGTGCCAGCAGATTAGGACAGGGTGTGAGGTCGACGGGAAACACCATATATTTT; CDR3aa: CASRLGQGVRSTGNTIYF
abundance: -; v_gene: TRBV28; j_gene: TRBJ1-1; d_gene: TRBD1; CDR3nt: TGTGCCAGCAGTTTACGACAGGGGAACACTGAAGCTTTCTTT; CDR3aa: CASSLRQGNTEAFF
abundance: -; v_gene: TRBV28; j_gene: TRBJ2-7; d_gene: -; CDR3nt: TGTGCCAGCAGCAGGACAGCCATCTACGAGCAGTACTTC; CDR3aa: CASSRTAIYEQYF
abundance: -; v_gene: TRBV27; j_gene: TRBJ2-1; d_gene: -; CDR3nt: TGTGCCAGCAGTTTACCAGGCTCCTACAATGAGCAGTTCTTC; CDR3aa: CASSLPGSYNEQFF
abundance: once; v_gene: TRBV28; j_gene: TRBJ2-2; d_gene: TRBD2; CDR3nt: TGTGCCAGCAGCCGTGGACTAGCGGGAGTCACCGGGGAGCTGTTTTTT; CDR3aa: CASSRGLAGVTGELFF
abundance: -; v_gene: TRBV27; j_gene: TRBJ2-7; d_gene: TRBD2; CDR3nt: TGTGCCAGCAGTTTACTAGCGGGAGGGACCTACGAGCAGTACTTC; CDR3aa: CASSLLAGGTYEQYF
abundance: -; v_gene: TRBV30; j_gene: TRBJ2-1; d_gene: TRBD2; CDR3nt: TGTGCCTGGAGGCCTAGCGGGAGCAATGAGCAGTTCTTC; CDR3aa: CAWRPSGSNEQFF
abundance: -; v_gene: TRBV11-2; j_gene: TRBJ2-3; d_gene: -; CDR3nt: TGTGCCAGCAGCTTAGCCGGGGGACCAACCACAGATACGCAGTATTTT; CDR3aa: CASSLAGGPTTDTQYF
abundance: few; v_gene: TRBV7-9; j_gene: TRBJ1-3; d_gene: TRBD1; CDR3nt: TGTGCCAGCAGCACGTCTACAGGGGCTGGAAACACCATATATTTT; CDR3aa: CASSTSTGAGNTIYF
abundance: few; v_gene: TRBV4-1; j_gene: TRBJ1-1; d_gene: TRBD1; CDR3nt: TGCGCCAGCAGCCAAACCGGGACAGGGGGCACTGAAGCTTTCTTT; CDR3aa: CASSQTGTGGTEAFF
abundance: -; v_gene: TRBV5-1; j_gene: TRBJ1-2; d_gene: TRBD1; CDR3nt: TGCGCCAGCAGCCCGGGACAGGGGAGCTATGGCTACACCTTC; CDR3aa: CASSPGQGSYGYTF
abundance: -; v_gene: TRBV21-1; j_gene: TRBJ1-2; d_gene: -; CDR3nt: TGTGCCAGCAGCATCCGGACAGGGGGGAATGGCTACACCTTC; CDR3aa: CASSIRTGGNGYTF
abundance: -; v_gene: TRBV27; j_gene: TRBJ1-4; d_gene: TRBD1; CDR3nt: TGTGCCAGCAGTCTTACAGGGGGTGGAGAAAAACTGTTTTTT; CDR3aa: CASSLTGGGEKLFF
abundance: -; v_gene: TRBV7-9; j_gene: TRBJ2-1; d_gene: -; CDR3nt: TGTGCCAGCAGCTTAGGTACGGGGAGCTCCTACAATGAGCAGTTCTTC; CDR3aa: CASSLGTGSSYNEQFF
abundance: -; v_gene: TRBV5-6; j_gene: TRBJ1-1; d_gene: -; CDR3nt: TGTGCCAGCAGCTTCAGGTCCAAGGTCACTGAAGCTTTCTTT; CDR3aa: CASSFRSKVTEAFF
abundance: once; v_gene: TRBV14; j_gene: TRBJ2-4; d_gene: -; CDR3nt: TGTGCCAGCAGCCATGATTGCGCCGTAGCCAAAAACATTCAGTACTTC; CDR3aa: CASSHDCAVAKNIQYF
abundance: -; v_gene: TRBV9; j_gene: TRBJ2-1; d_gene: -; CDR3nt: TGTGCCAGCAGCGTACTTTCCCAGGGCTACAATGAGCAGTTCTTC; CDR3aa: CASSVLSQGYNEQFF
abundance: once; v_gene: TRBV7-2; j_gene: TRBJ2-4; d_gene: TRBD1; CDR3nt: TGTGCCAGCAGCTTAGGAGGGACAGGGAACATTCAGTACTTC; CDR3aa: CASSLGGTGNIQYF
abundance: few; v_gene: TRBV4-1; j_gene: TRBJ1-4; d_gene: TRBD1; CDR3nt: TGCGCCAGCAGCCAAGGACAGGGCCCTCTTTGGGAAAAACTGTTTTTT; CDR3aa: CASSQGQGPLWEKLFF
abundance: -; v_gene: TRBV6-1; j_gene: TRBJ2-7; d_gene: -; CDR3nt: TGTGCCAGCATAGAAAACGGGAGACCCCACGAGCAGTACTTC; CDR3aa: CASIENGRPHEQYF
abundance: -; v_gene: TRBV10-1; j_gene: TRBJ2-3; d_gene: -; CDR3nt: TGCGCCAGCAGTGAGTCATCAGGGGCTACGCAGTATTTT; CDR3aa: CASSESSGATQYF
abundance: -; v_gene: TRBV14; j_gene: TRBJ1-3; d_gene: -; CDR3nt: TGTGCCAGCAGCCAAGTCCACAGCTCTGGAAACACCATATATTTT; CDR3aa: CASSQVHSSGNTIYF